This TCR beta chain was recorded in a study of blood T cell repertoires in COVID-19 (dated by TCRdb to between 2020 and 2021). Notes on the research overall: Samples covering the acute and convalescent phases of COVID-19 were provided by collaborators in the United States, Italy and Spain. The prospective study material was composed of cDNA or gDNA derived from T cells, B-cell-depleted T cells, or PBMCs. The dataset comprised deeply sampled blood TCRbeta repertoires from subjects exposed to, actively infected with, or recovered from COVID-19. The repertoires were released in a freely available public database intended as a resource for research on the immune response to SARS-CoV-2. The samples were drawn from the first 160 participants of the ongoing ImmuneRACE study and from over a thousand subjects provided by 6 global collaborators. Nearly every sample came with metadata listing a de-identified subject ID, COVID-19 status, age in years and sex. Where available, HLA class I and class II types were obtained from metadata supplied by the sample provider rather than from assay-based typing.

TCRbeta CDR3 regions were amplified from genomic DNA by means of the immunoSEQ Assay, a bias-controlled multiplex PCR. The original methods were these. The number of nucleated cells in each sample was estimated from the amplification of reference gene primers within the assay. Sequence reads were collapsed and filtered to measure the absolute abundance of every unique TCRbeta CDR3 rearrangement. Productive Simpson clonality was computed per sample as the square root of Simpson's diversity index over productive rearrangements. Held by TCRdb, this immuneACCESS table contains in-frame sequences only and omits some clones. Under half of the omission traces to an unresolved V gene where checked; the cause of the rest is unknown. V, J and clone size are taken as reported in that table, and D and trimming were inferred from the DNA itself. In this sample the table shows 300,000 to 350,000 clones, more than 75% of which occur a single time. Jointly, the top ten make up under 1.3% of the sample.

The germline V and J ends show losses of 2 bases and 5 bases respectively, and no gene match explains 9 bases of the junction. Taken from cysteine to phenylalanine, the CDR3 has 16 residues. Of the read, only the CDR3 DNA is kept; its 48 bases are in frame from base 1. CDR1 and CDR2 were assigned from the germline V gene as SNHLY and FYNNEI. Details on this clone: No antigen is known for it. Base qualities are not recorded, but no much larger clone differs from it by a single base.

Study-wide conclusions, independent of this receptor: The quantity of clinical and demographic metadata differed by source and by participant and was supplied without curation.

Enrolling through a virtual design, the prospective study's participants ranged in age from about 18 to 89 years and lived across 24 United States geographic areas. In the prospective study, cohorts were assigned on the basis of participant-reported clinical history obtained from a screening survey and a study questionnaire. Recovered participants in ImmuneRACE Cohort 3 were defined as having two consecutive negative NP/OP PCR tests, clearance from a healthcare professional, or resolution of symptoms. Mobile phlebotomists in the prospective study collected whole blood, serum and a nasopharyngeal or oropharyngeal swab from every participant. Participants in the prospective study had the option to provide additional blood draws and questionnaires over a 2-month period. Prospective study blood samples were shipped either frozen or at room temperature before DNA extraction.

The sequence came from a woman aged 25-40 years who had recovered from COVID-19. The sequenced sample was PBMCs or T cells enriched from blood (not recorded which). The receptor chain draws on TRBV2 and TRBJ2-1; 7 middle bases align to TRBD1. The CDR3 corresponds to CASSEQGRGSHNEQFF. The sequence in DNA is TGTGCCAGCAGTGAACAGGGCAGGGGGAGCCACAATGAGCAGTTCTTC.